The entry below gives a single TCR beta chain sequence along with its context. Its target is unknown. This CDR3 has 14 residues. Trimming took 6 bases from V and 3 from J; bases not matched to a gene: 1. Per the germline V gene, CDR1 is MNHGY and CDR2 is SAAAGT. This sample stems from a study of T cells in localized non-small cell lung cancer. Harvested at least 2 cm beyond the tumor margin, adjacent lung showed no atypia. Study-level findings and limits: Blood T cell density predicted longer survival; adjacent-lung clonality, shorter.

Generated by immunoSEQ multiplex PCR, the TCRdb table keeps only in-frame clones and is missing some. The table includes about 1,100 clones, around a fifth detected once. The rearrangement links TRBV6-8 to TRBJ2-7; 14 bases agree with TRBD2. Here the sequenced sample was normal lung tissue next to the tumor, taken before any cancer treatment. The sequence was obtained from a woman aged 35-75 years with stage I lung adenocarcinoma. This chain's CDR3 is CASRGLAGDYEQYF. The CDR3 DNA follows: TGTGCCAGCAGGGGACTAGCGGGAGACTACGAGCAGTACTTC.